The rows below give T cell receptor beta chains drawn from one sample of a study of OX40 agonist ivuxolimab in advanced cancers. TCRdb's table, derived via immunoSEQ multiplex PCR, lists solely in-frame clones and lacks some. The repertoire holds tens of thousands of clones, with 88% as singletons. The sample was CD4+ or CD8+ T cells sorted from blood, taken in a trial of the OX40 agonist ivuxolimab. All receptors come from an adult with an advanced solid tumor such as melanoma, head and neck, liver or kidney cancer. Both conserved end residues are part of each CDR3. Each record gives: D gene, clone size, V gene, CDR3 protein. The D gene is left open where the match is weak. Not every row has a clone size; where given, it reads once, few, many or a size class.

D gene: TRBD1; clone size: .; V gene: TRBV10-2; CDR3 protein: CASSDWTGGIYEQYF
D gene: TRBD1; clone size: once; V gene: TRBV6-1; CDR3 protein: CASSDTAGGPSPLHF
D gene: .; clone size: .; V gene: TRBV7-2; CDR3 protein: CASSLDRQAPGYNQPQHF
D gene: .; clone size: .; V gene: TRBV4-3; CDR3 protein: CASSQDSAGTGQFF
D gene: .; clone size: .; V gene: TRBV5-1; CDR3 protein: CASLTVTQYF
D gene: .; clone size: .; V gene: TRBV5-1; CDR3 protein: CASSLSTLRGSYNEQFF
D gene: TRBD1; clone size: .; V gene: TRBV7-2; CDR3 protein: CASSYAGGSGNTIYF
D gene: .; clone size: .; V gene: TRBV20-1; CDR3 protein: CSARSGIWQFF
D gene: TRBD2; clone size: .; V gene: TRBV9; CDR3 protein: CASSVASGDNEQFF
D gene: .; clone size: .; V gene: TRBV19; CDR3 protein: CASSISGTDTQYF
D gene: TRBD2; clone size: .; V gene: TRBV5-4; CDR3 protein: CASSLLAGANTGELFF
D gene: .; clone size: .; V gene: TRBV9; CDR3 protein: CASSHGQSRAEQYF
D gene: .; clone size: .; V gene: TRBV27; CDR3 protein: CASSLGKAGTDTQYF
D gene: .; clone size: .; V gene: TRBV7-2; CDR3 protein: CASSPAGRPNQPQHF
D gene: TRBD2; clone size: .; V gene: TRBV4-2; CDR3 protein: CASSHGTSGNNEQFF
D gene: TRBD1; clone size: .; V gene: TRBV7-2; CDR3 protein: CASRLRTPGGYEQYF
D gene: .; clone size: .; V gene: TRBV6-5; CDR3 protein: CASSYSLVTYEQYF
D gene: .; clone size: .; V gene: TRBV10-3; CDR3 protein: CAIKGVNGNEQFF
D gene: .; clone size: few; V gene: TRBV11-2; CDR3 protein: CASSLDRGREAFF
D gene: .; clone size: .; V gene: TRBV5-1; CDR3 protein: CASRQGSVNTEAFF
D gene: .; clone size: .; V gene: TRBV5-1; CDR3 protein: CASSQDVGGGGYTF
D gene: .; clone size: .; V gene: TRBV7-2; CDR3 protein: CASSPFVDEQYF
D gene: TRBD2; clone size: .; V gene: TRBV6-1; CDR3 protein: CASSEGLAVTYEQYF
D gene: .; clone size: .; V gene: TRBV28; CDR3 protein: CASRSDQPQHF
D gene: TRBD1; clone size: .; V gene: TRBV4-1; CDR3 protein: CASSPGQGGYNEQFF
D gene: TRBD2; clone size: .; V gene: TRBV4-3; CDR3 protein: CASSQTLSGRGRREQYF
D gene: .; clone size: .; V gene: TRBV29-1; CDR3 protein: CSVIRQGENIQYF
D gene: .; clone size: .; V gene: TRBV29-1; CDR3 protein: CSVEGRLLPDTQYF
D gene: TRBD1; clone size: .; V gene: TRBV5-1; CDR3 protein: CASKPGQSSGANVLTF
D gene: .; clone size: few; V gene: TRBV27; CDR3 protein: CASKVYNEQFF
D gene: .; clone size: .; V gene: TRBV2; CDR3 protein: CASSPPGQQFF
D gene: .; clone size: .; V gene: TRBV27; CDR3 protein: CASSLGSPGGGNTIYF
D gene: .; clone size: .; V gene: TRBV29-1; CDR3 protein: CSVLADRAYYEQYF
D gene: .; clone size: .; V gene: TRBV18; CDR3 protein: CASSPRTKSWDQPQHF
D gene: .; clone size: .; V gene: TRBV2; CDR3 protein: CASSETWSNTEAFF
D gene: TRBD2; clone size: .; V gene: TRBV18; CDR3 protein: CASSPTSGQETQYF
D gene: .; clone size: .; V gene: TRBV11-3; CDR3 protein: CASSLGYSTGELFF
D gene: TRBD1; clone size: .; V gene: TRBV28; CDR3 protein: CASSKDRAFLGQPQHF
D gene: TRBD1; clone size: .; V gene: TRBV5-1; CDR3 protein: CASSLVGQGSGNTEAFF
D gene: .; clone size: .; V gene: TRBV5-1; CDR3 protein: CASSDIQGNTEAFF